This TCR beta chain was obtained from a study of follicular helper T cells after annual influenza vaccination. Sequencing used immunoSEQ multiplex PCR; TCRdb keeps in-frame clones, though not all of them. The repertoire holds some 1,200 clones, with about 80% as singletons. This sample's time point: 2014-2015 season, pre-vaccination. Before and after seasonal inactivated influenza vaccination, adults gave blood for sorting CD4 subsets for sequencing. The ends lost 4 bases at V and 9 bases at J; junction bases unmatched: 15. CDR1 and CDR2 (germline): GTSNPN, SVGIG (reference sequence). The CDR3 extends over 16 amino acids.

This sequence joins TRBV30 and TRBJ1-6; 7 nucleotides align to TRBD1. Sequencing used CXCR5+ CD38+ circulating T follicular helper cells from blood, obtained on the day of influenza vaccination. Subset meaning: circulating Tfh, non-naive CD4+CXCR5+PD-1+ (ICOS+CD38+ or ICOS-CD38-). The sequence derives from an adult who received the influenza vaccine. This CDR3 is CAWKPRAGGNSSPLHF. The CDR3 bases are TGTGCCTGGAAACCCAGGGCAGGGGGTAACAGTTCACCCCTCCACTTT.